One and the same sample provided the 6 T cell receptor beta chains below, sequenced in a study of neurological immune-mediated disorders. TCRdb passed the 5' RACE reads through MiXCR, listing each CDR3 protein once. The sample holds around 31,000 distinct CDR3 sequences, approximately 4.1% seen once. Material for sequencing was CD4+ T cells from blood. These receptors were obtained from a woman in her thirties or forties in good health.

At least ten counts were recorded for this clonotype. CDR3 loop: CSASIRGGKSRGYGYTF. The CDR3 bases are TGCAGTGCTAGCATACGTGGGGGGAAGTCACGAGGCTATGGCTACACCTTC. The chain couples TRBV20-1 to TRBJ1-2; weak D call: TRBD1 (5 bases). Germline CDR1 and CDR2: DFQATT and SNEGSKA (reference sequence). The CDR3 runs 17 residues. The V end lost 3 bases, the J end lost 4 bases, and 24 bases lay between the germline ends.

This clonotype is large within its sample. V gene TRBV14 combines with J gene TRBJ1-5; D not resolved. Trimming removed 4 bases from V and 7 bases from J, with 26 bases in between. The CDR3 totals 18 residues. CDR1 is SGHDN, CDR2 FVKESK, per germline. The CDR3 nucleotides read TGTGCCAGCAGCCTCCCGACCGACAAGGGTCGAGTGTTACAGCCCCAGCATTTT. It yields the protein CASSLPTDKGRVLQPQHF.

This clonotype was picked up many times. The chain recombines TRBV20-1 with TRBJ1-1; D is possibly TRBD1 (5 bases). The CDR3 length is 14 residues. Germline values: CDR1 DFQATT, CDR2 SNEGSKA (reference sequence). Trimming shortened V by 1 base and J by 5 bases, and 14 bases separated the two germline ends. The CDR3 sequence: CSARGGSPKTEAFF. DNA for the CDR3: TGCAGTGCTAGAGGGGGGTCCCCTAAGACTGAAGCTTTCTTT.

This clonotype was seen at least ten times. The chain joins TRBV5-1 to TRBJ2-1; D is unresolved. CDR1 is SGHRS, CDR2 YFSETQ, per germline. Trimming took off 6 bases at V and 5 bases at J, with 12 bases between the two ends. This CDR3 has 13 residues. The DNA of the CDR3 is TGCGCCAGCAACACCGACAACCACAATGAGCAGTTCTTC. It specifies CASNTDNHNEQFF. Drawing the rest from reference TRBV5-1 and TRBJ2-1, the complete variable domain is KAGVTQTPRYLIKTRGQQVTLSCSPISGHRSVSWYQQTPGQGLQFLFEYFSETQRNKGNFPGRFSGRQFSNSRSEMNVSTLELGDSALYLCASNTDNHNEQFFGPGTRLTVL.

This clonotype appeared many times. This sequence joins TRBV29-1 and TRBJ1-5, with unresolved D. The CDR3 runs to 15 residues. Trimming stripped 4 bases from V and 2 bases from J, with 15 bases between. CDR1 and CDR2 from the germline V gene are SQVTM and ANQGSEA. The chain's CDR3 is CSVADGLLGNQPQHF. CDR3 nucleotides: TGCAGCGTTGCTGACGGGCTCTTAGGCAATCAGCCCCAGCATTTT.

This clonotype was recorded at least ten times. The J gene is TRBJ1-5, the V gene TRBV30; 8 nucleotides match TRBD1. The CDR3 contains 18 residues. Germline-derived CDR1 and CDR2 are GTSNPN and SVGIG (reference sequence). V gave up 0 bases and J gave up 1 base; unmatched junction bases: 11. CDR3 DNA sequence: TGTGCCTGGAGTGTCGGATTTTCAGGGGGCGCGAGCAATCAGCCCCAGCATTTT. Amino acids: CAWSVGFSGGASNQPQHF.